This TCR beta chain was documented in a study of OX40 agonist ivuxolimab in advanced cancers. Turning to the overall study: Ivuxolimab was an agonistic, fully human IgG2 monoclonal antibody directed against OX40 (CD134), a costimulatory receptor. Intravenous ivuxolimab was administered to patients every 2 weeks at six dose levels: 0.01, 0.1, 0.3, 1.5, 3 and 10 mg/kg. Of the roughly 51 dose-escalation patients, hepatocellular carcinoma was present in 19, melanoma in approximately 15, renal cell carcinoma in 9 and head and neck cancer in 9. The dose-escalation cohort was 80% to 90% male with a mean age of approximately 60 years, ranging from 23 to 79. Patients were allowed to have had prior anti-PD-1, anti-PD-L1 or anti-CTLA-4 therapy, and 40% of the dose-escalation patients had previously received checkpoint inhibitors. Partial responses occurred in three dose-escalation patients, of whom one had hepatocellular carcinoma and two had cutaneous melanoma. Peripheral TCRbeta sequencing aimed to test whether ivuxolimab altered TCR sequence diversity and caused clonal T-cell expansion. The paper describes the monotherapy dose-escalation part (N = 52 patients) of the phase I trial of ivuxolimab.

This clone was detected a few times. The target of this receptor is not known. No base quality values were provided; no much bigger clone lies one nucleotide off. Genomic DNA was isolated from the sorted cells so that the TCRbeta CDR3 region could be sequenced. TCRbeta CDR3 regions were sequenced using the immunoSEQ Assay. Entries here come from immuneACCESS through TCRdb and include only in-frame sequences with V and J called. Some clones fail to appear in such tables; in the studies checked, an unresolved V gene covers under half of the shortfall, and the cause of the remainder is unknown. This sample holds roughly 70,000 clones; approximately 90% were observed only once. The ten largest clones capture around 0.65% of the sample. Broad study findings and their caveats: Low levels of normalized T-cell clonal expansion were also seen in some patients who did not respond. Partial responders in the 0.1-3.0 mg/kg groups had among the lowest normalized peripheral clonal expansion, especially among CD8+ T cells. After ivuxolimab, more expanded clones were found on average in CD8+ T cells than in CD4+ T cells. Clonal expansion of both CD4+ and CD8+ blood T cells was observed from baseline to week 6 at doses 0.1 to 3.0 mg/kg. Which antigens the clonally expanded peripheral T cells were specific for was not determined.

V ends up 4 bases short and J 6 bases short, with an unmatched junction base count of 9. Including the terminal cysteine and phenylalanine, the CDR3 comprises 15 residues. The DNA shown is the 45-base CDR3, in frame from base 1. For CDR1 and CDR2, the germline V gene lists SGHRS and YFSETQ. The trial excluded patients who had a history of autoimmune disease or who were on systemic immunosuppression. Peripheral blood for TCR sequencing was drawn from every dose cohort at baseline, at cycle 4 day 1 and at cycle 7 day 1. The samples were taken from a phase I, first-in-human, multicenter, open-label dose-escalation trial of ivuxolimab. Adults with locally advanced or metastatic melanoma, renal cell carcinoma, hepatocellular carcinoma or head and neck squamous cell carcinoma were enrolled in the trial. Before TCR sequencing, CD4+ T cells and CD8+ T cells from peripheral blood were sorted into separate populations.

This sequence uses TRBV5-1 and TRBJ1-5, with 8 central nucleotides matching TRBD1. The sequence was collected from an adult with an advanced solid tumor such as melanoma, head and neck, liver or kidney cancer. The material was CD4+ or CD8+ T cells sorted from blood, obtained in a trial of the OX40 agonist ivuxolimab. The CDR3 here reads CASSLQGAEGQPQHF. The DNA sequence is TGCGCCAGCAGCCTCCAGGGGGCTGAGGGTCAGCCCCAGCATTTT. This CDR3, with the reference TRBV5-1 and TRBJ1-5 proteins standing in past its ends, gives the full variable domain KAGVTQTPRYLIKTRGQQVTLSCSPISGHRSVSWYQQTPGQGLQFLFEYFSETQRNKGNFPGRFSGRQFSNSRSEMNVSTLELGDSALYLCASSLQGAEGQPQHFGDGTRLSIL.